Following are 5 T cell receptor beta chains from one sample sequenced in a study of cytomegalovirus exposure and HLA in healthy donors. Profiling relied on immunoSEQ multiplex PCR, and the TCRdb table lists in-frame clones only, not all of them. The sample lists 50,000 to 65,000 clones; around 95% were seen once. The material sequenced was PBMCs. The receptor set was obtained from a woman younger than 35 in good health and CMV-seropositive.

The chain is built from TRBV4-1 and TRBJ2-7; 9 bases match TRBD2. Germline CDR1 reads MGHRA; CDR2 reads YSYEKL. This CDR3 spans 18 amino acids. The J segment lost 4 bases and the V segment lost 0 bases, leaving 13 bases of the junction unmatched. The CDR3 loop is CASSQERSGLAGRYEQYF. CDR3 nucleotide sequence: TGCGCCAGCAGCCAAGAGCGGTCGGGACTAGCTGGGCGATACGAGCAGTACTTC.

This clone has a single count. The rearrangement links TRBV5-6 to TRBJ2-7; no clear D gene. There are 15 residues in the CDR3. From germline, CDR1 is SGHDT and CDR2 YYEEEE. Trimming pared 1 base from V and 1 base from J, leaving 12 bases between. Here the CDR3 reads CASSLLLDSSYEQYF. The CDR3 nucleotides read TGTGCCAGCAGCTTGCTCCTCGACTCTTCCTACGAGCAGTACTTC.

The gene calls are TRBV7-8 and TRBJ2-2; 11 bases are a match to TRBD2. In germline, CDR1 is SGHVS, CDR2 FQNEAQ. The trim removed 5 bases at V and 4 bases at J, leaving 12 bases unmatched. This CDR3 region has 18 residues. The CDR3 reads CASSPRRLAGMSTGELFF. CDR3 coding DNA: TGTGCCAGCAGCCCCCGGCGACTAGCGGGGATGAGCACCGGGGAGCTGTTTTTT.

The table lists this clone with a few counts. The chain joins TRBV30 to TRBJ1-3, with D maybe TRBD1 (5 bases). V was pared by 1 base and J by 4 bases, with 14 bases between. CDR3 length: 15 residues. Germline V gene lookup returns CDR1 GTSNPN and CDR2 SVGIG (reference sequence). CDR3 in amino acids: CAWSESTGPGNTIYF. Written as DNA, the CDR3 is TGTGCCTGGAGTGAATCTACAGGACCGGGAAACACCATATATTTT.

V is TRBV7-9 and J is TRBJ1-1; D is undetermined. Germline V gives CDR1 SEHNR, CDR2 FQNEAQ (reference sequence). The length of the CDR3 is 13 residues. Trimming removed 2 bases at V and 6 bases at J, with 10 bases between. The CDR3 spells CASSLTSGPEAFF. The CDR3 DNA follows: TGTGCCAGCAGCTTAACTTCGGGTCCTGAAGCTTTCTTT.